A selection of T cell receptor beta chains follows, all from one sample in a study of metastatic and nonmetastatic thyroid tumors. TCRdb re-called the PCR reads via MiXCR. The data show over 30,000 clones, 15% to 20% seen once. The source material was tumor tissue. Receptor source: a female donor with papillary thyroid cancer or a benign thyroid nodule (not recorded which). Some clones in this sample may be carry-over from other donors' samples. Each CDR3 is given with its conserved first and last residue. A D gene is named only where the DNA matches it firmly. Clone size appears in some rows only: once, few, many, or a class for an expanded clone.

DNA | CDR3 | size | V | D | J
TGTGCCAGCAGTTTATTCACAGGGTTACCCTATAATTCACCCCTCCACTTT | CASSLFTGLPYNSPLHF | many | TRBV28 | - | TRBJ1-6
TGTGCTAGCAGCTTAATAGGGAGGGAGACCCAGTACTTC | CASSLIGRETQYF | many | TRBV7-7 | - | TRBJ2-5
TGTGCCAGTAGTACCGACAGGGAGTACAATGAGCAGTTCTTC | CASSTDREYNEQFF | medium-sized | TRBV19 | TRBD1 | TRBJ2-1
TGTGCCAGCAGCGACCGGGACAGGGCCAATTCACCCCTCCACTTT | CASSDRDRANSPLHF | - | TRBV7-2 | TRBD1 | TRBJ1-6
TGCAGCGTTGAACTGGACTCGAGCTCCATTCCGTTCTTC | CSVELDSSSIPFF | many | TRBV29-1 | - | TRBJ2-1
TGCGCCACCCGGACTGGACAGTTCACGGAGGGGGAGCTGTTTTTT | CATRTGQFTEGELFF | few | TRBV5-1 | - | TRBJ2-2
TGTGCAAGCAGCGCTGCTAGCGGGGCCGCACACGAGCAGTACTTC | CASSAASGAAHEQYF | - | TRBV9 | TRBD2 | TRBJ2-7
TGTGCCAGCAGCCAAACGACAGGGTCTAATTCACCCCTCCACTTT | CASSQTTGSNSPLHF | many | TRBV6-1 | TRBD1 | TRBJ1-6
TGTGCCAGCAGTTACTCGCCGCATATACCAATAAAGAGAGAGACCCATTACTTC | CASSYSPHIPIKRETHYF | few | TRBV6-2/TRBV6-3 | - | TRBJ2-5
TGTGCCAGCAGTTACCAGAGGACAGGGATGGTCACTGAAGCTTTCTTT | CASSYQRTGMVTEAFF | many | TRBV6-6 | TRBD1 | TRBJ1-1
TGTGCCAGCAGTTTACTGGGCAGGGCCGGGGAGCTGTTTTTT | CASSLLGRAGELFF | few | TRBV27 | - | TRBJ2-2
TGTGCCTGGAGTGTACTGAGCGCGGTCACAGATACGCAGTATTTT | CAWSVLSAVTDTQYF | - | TRBV30 | - | TRBJ2-3
TGTGCCAGCAGTCCCGGACAGGCAGTTAATTACGAGCAGTACTTC | CASSPGQAVNYEQYF | few | TRBV6-1 | TRBD1 | TRBJ2-7
TGTGCCAGCAGTCCCAGTTGGGACAGTGTTGGGAAACTGTTTTTT | CASSPSWDSVGKLFF | many | TRBV6-1 | TRBD1 | TRBJ1-4
TGTGCCAGCAGTGCGGCTAGCGGGGACTACAATGAGCAGTTCTTC | CASSAASGDYNEQFF | many | TRBV2 | TRBD2 | TRBJ2-1
TGTGCCAGCAGCAACCTCATGGGTGTAGAGCAGTACTTC | CASSNLMGVEQYF | many | TRBV12-3/TRBV12-4 | - | TRBJ2-7
TGCAGTGCTAGGGGGGAAACCTACGAGCAGTACTTC | CSARGETYEQYF | - | TRBV20-1 | - | TRBJ2-7
TGTGCCAGCACCAAGGACAGGGCGAGCACTGAAGCTTTCTTT | CASTKDRASTEAFF | many | TRBV6-1 | TRBD1 | TRBJ1-1
TGCGCCAGCAGCTCGAGGACAGGGGGGAATGAAAAACTGTTTTTT | CASSSRTGGNEKLFF | many | TRBV5-1 | TRBD1 | TRBJ1-4
TGTGCCAGCAGTGAACGTACAGCGAGGGATTCACCCCTCCACTTT | CASSERTARDSPLHF | many | TRBV2 | - | TRBJ1-6
TGTGCCAGCAATGGGGACAGGACCTATGGCTACACCTTC | CASNGDRTYGYTF | many | TRBV2 | TRBD1 | TRBJ1-2
TGTGCCAGCAGTGTGACGGCAACTTATATCAATCATCCCCAGCATTTT | CASSVTATYINHPQHF | - | TRBV27 | - | TRBJ1-5
TGTGCCAGTAGTATAGATCGGGGGGATGAGCAGTTCTTC | CASSIDRGDEQFF | many | TRBV19 | TRBD2 | TRBJ2-1
TGTGCCAGCAGAGAGGACAGGATTGAGACCCAGTACTTC | CASREDRIETQYF | many | TRBV2 | TRBD1 | TRBJ2-5
TGCGCCAGCAGCTCGGGACAGGGGATGAGGGATACGCAGTATTTT | CASSSGQGMRDTQYF | many | TRBV5-1 | TRBD1 | TRBJ2-3
TGCGCCAGCAGCTCTTCCGGGACAGGGATTAGTGCTTTCTTT | CASSSSGTGISAFF | many | TRBV5-1 | TRBD1 | TRBJ1-1
TGCGCCAGCCAACTAGCGGGAGGGAAAATTAGCACAGATACGCAGTATTTT | CASQLAGGKISTDTQYF | many | TRBV5-1 | TRBD2 | TRBJ2-3
TGCGCCAGCAGAGTTTCCCGGGACCCAAATTCACCCCTCCACTTT | CASRVSRDPNSPLHF | - | TRBV5-1 | - | TRBJ1-6
TGTGCCACCAGCAGACAGGGAGAGACCCAGTACTTC | CATSRQGETQYF | many | TRBV15 | - | TRBJ2-5
TGTGCAAGCAGTTACATGGCGGGGCAGCCCCAGCATTTT | CASSYMAGQPQHF | few | TRBV6-2/TRBV6-3 | - | TRBJ1-5
TGTGCCAGCAGCTTGATGCAGGGGGCATCAATTCCCTATAATTCACCCCTCCACTTT | CASSLMQGASIPYNSPLHF | many | TRBV5-6 | TRBD1 | TRBJ1-6
TGTGCTAGCAGCTCAGCCACCCAGCCCCAGCATTTT | CASSSATQPQHF | many | TRBV7-7 | - | TRBJ1-5
TGTGCCAGCAGACTAGCGGGAGGGCCGTTGGGGGAGCTGTTTTTT | CASRLAGGPLGELFF | - | TRBV6-1 | TRBD2 | TRBJ2-2
TGCGCCAGCAGGACATATGGTCTAGCGGACCGGTACAATGAGCAGTTCTTC | CASRTYGLADRYNEQFF | many | TRBV10-2 | TRBD2 | TRBJ2-1
TGCGCCAGCAGCTTAGGCGGGGGCAGCAATCAGCCCCAGCATTTT | CASSLGGGSNQPQHF | few | TRBV5-1 | - | TRBJ1-5
TGTGCCAGCTCACCAAGGACAGGGCAAGAGACCCAGTACTTC | CASSPRTGQETQYF | - | TRBV18 | TRBD1 | TRBJ2-5